The 15 T cell receptor beta chains in this list originate from one sample, sequenced in a study of blood T cell repertoires in COVID-19. This table comes from immunoSEQ multiplex PCR, and its TCRdb copy is limited to in-frame clones, with some not included. The sample has approximately 70,000 clones, approximately 90% seen once; the top ten hold 11%. The sample comprised peripheral blood. These receptor sequences come from a man between 65 and 80 years old with active or convalescent COVID-19.

CDR3: CASSFTRGPLSYF. Written as DNA, the CDR3 is TGTGCCAGCAGTTTCACCAGGGGGCCCTTGTCGTATTTT. The rearrangement joins TRBV12-3 or TRBV12-4 to TRBJ2-3; TRBD1 matches 8 bases. This CDR3 is built from 13 residues. V lost 3 bases to trimming and J lost 14 bases; unmatched junction nucleotides: 10.

The rearrangement uses TRBV7-3 and TRBJ2-1; D may be TRBD1 (6 bases). Germline values: CDR1 SGHTA, CDR2 FQGTGA. CDR3 length: 16 amino acids. Trimming cost V 1 base and J 0 bases, with 10 bases left between them. CDR3 coding DNA: TGTGCCAGCAGCTTAATTGGGACACGCTCCTACAATGAGCAGTTCTTC. Translating it yields CASSLIGTRSYNEQFF. Looking up the rest from reference TRBV7-3 and TRBJ2-1 gives the full variable domain: GAGVSQTPSNKVTEKGKYVELRCDPISGHTALYWYRQSLGQGPEFLIYFQGTGAADDSGLPNDRFFAVRPEGSVSTLKIQRTERGDSAVYLCASSLIGTRSYNEQFFGPGTRLTVL.

This clone has at least ten counts. The chain employs TRBV19 and TRBJ2-1; 9 bases are shared with TRBD2. V was clipped by 7 bases and J by 2 bases; unmatched bases: 9. CDR1 and CDR2 (germline): LNHDA, SQIVND (reference sequence). The CDR3 length is 16 residues. CDR3 coding DNA: TGTGCCAGTACCCCTACCCCTAGCGGGGCCTACAATGAGCAGTTCTTC. Its translation: CASTPTPSGAYNEQFF.

This clone came up a few times. The rearrangement uses TRBV4-1 and TRBJ2-7, with a possible D match to TRBD2 (5 bases). Between the trimmed V and J ends, which lost 0 bases and 5 bases, there was a span of 14 bases. Germline V gene data show CDR1 as MGHRA and CDR2 as YSYEKL. The CDR3 sequence is 15 residues long. The CDR3 here is CASSQERVGGHEQYF. In nucleotides, the CDR3 is TGCGCCAGCAGCCAAGAGCGGGTAGGTGGCCACGAGCAGTACTTC.

The chain joins TRBV18 to TRBJ1-5, with 10 nucleotides matching TRBD1. With V trimmed by 4 bases and J by 0 bases, 6 bases remained unmatched. Germline-derived CDR1 and CDR2 are KGHSH and LQKENI. This CDR3 spans 17 amino acids. This chain's CDR3 is CASSLYRDRGSNQPQHF. In DNA form, the CDR3 reads TGTGCCAGCTCACTCTACCGGGACAGGGGTAGCAATCAGCCCCAGCATTTT.

This chain joins TRBV19 and TRBJ2-3, with D perhaps TRBD1 (5 bases). V lost 5 bases and J 2 bases, leaving 17 bases between the germline ends. The CDR3 is 16 residues long. The germline V gene has CDR1 LNHDA and CDR2 SQIVND (reference sequence). Here the CDR3 reads CASSGGSWTHTDTQYF. For the CDR3, the DNA is TGTGCCAGTAGTGGCGGATCCTGGACACACACAGATACGCAGTATTTT.

The genes are TRBV6-2 or TRBV6-3 and TRBJ1-2; 9 positions match TRBD1. Trimming cost V 4 bases and J 3 bases; bases outside gene matches: 6. There are 15 residues in the CDR3. Germline V gene sequence: CDR1 MNHEY, CDR2 SVGEGT. The CDR3 loop reads CASSSPGTGYYGYTF. The DNA for the CDR3 is TGTGCCAGCAGTTCCCCGGGGACAGGGTACTATGGCTACACCTTC.

The genes are TRBV12-5 and TRBJ1-1; 7 bases fit TRBD1. From germline, CDR1 is LGHNT and CDR2 FRNRAP. The CDR3 consists of 13 residues. With 2 bases clipped from V and 4 bases from J, the junction kept 1 base outside the gene matches. The CDR3 nucleotides read TGTGCTAGTGGTTTGACAGGGGTCACTGAAGCTTTCTTT. It codes for CASGLTGVTEAFF.

A note on this clone: With only one base between it and a far larger clone, this is likely a read error. The chain uses TRBV6-5 and TRBJ2-1, with D tentatively TRBD1 (5 bases). The germline CDR1 and CDR2 sequences are MNHEY and SVGAGI. Deletions cut 6 bases from V and 3 bases from J, with 9 bases between. This CDR3 region has 13 residues. The chain's CDR3 is CASSHDSYNEQFF. CDR3 nucleotides: TGTGCCAGCAGCCACGACAGCTACAATGAGCAGTTCTTC.

The chain has TRBV10-3 and TRBJ2-7; 7 bases line up with TRBD1. The germline gives CDR1 ENHRY, CDR2 SYGVKD. The V segment lost 4 bases and the J segment 5 bases; nucleotides outside the gene matches: 5. There are 13 residues in the CDR3. The CDR3 spells CAISAGQGDEQYF. The DNA for the CDR3 is TGTGCCATCAGTGCAGGGCAGGGGGACGAGCAGTACTTC.

The chain employs TRBV14 and TRBJ2-1, with unresolved D. Trimming removed 4 bases at V and 0 bases at J, with 4 bases between. The CDR3 is 13 amino acids. Germline lookup yields CDR1 SGHDN and CDR2 FVKESK. DNA of the CDR3: TGTGCCAGCAGCCGGAGCTCCTACAATGAGCAGTTCTTC. Its translation: CASSRSSYNEQFF.

The rearrangement joins TRBV5-1 to TRBJ1-3; a possible D gene is TRBD1 (5 bases). CDR1 SGHRS and CDR2 YFSETQ come from the germline V gene. This CDR3 spans 14 amino acids. V was clipped by 3 bases and J by 2 bases, with 9 bases between them. CDR3 DNA: TGCGCCAGCAGCTCTCCGGGGGCTGGAAACACCATATATTTT. Translation gives CASSSPGAGNTIYF.

V and J are TRBV19 and TRBJ1-3; 8 bases map to TRBD1. V was clipped by 5 bases and J by 4 bases; unmatched bases: 7. The CDR3 loop spans 15 amino acids. CDR1 and CDR2 from the germline V gene are LNHDA and SQIVND (reference sequence). The CDR3 coding sequence is TGTGCCAGTAGTGGACAGGGTGTTCCAGGAAACACCATATATTTT. Translating it yields CASSGQGVPGNTIYF.

V gene TRBV3-1 (or the pseudogene TRBV3-2) combines with J gene TRBJ2-7; D is possibly TRBD2 (6 bases). The V gene lost 4 bases and the J gene lost 6 bases, with 13 bases spanning the gap. The CDR3 totals 13 residues. The germline V gene has CDR1 LGHDT and CDR2 YNNKEL (reference sequence). The CDR3 sequence: CASSPRRDVEQYF. Here the CDR3 DNA reads TGTGCCAGCAGCCCTCGGAGGGACGTCGAGCAGTACTTC.

This sequence joins TRBV30 and TRBJ1-5; D is perhaps TRBD1 (6 bases). CDR3 length equals 12 residues. Germline CDR1 and CDR2: GTSNPN and SVGIG (reference sequence). V shed 2 bases and J shed 12 bases, with 14 bases lying between them. In DNA, the CDR3 is TGTGCCTGGAGTCAATTTCCAGGGGTCCAGCATTTT. Protein product: CAWSQFPGVQHF.